This T cell receptor (beta chain) was recorded in a study of blood T cell repertoires in COVID-19 (dated by TCRdb to about 2020). A note on the overall study: The collaborator samples originated in the United States, Italy and Spain and spanned the acute and convalescent phases of COVID-19. The repertoires were made available in a free public database intended to serve as a resource for research on the immune response to SARS-CoV-2. The dataset comprised deeply sampled blood TCRbeta repertoires from subjects exposed to, actively infected with, or recovered from COVID-19. The sample metadata nearly always contained a de-identified subject ID, COVID-19 status, age in years and sex. The material from the prospective study consisted of cDNA or gDNA derived from T cells, B-cell-depleted T cells, or PBMCs. HLA class I and class II types, where available, came from metadata supplied by the sample provider rather than from assay-based typing. Samples were obtained from the ongoing ImmuneRACE study (first 160 participants) and from over a thousand subjects provided by 6 global collaborators.

Study-level results and caveats: The quantity of clinical and demographic metadata differed by source and by participant and was supplied without curation.

Concerning this clone itself: Its antigen target is currently unknown. No much larger clone exists at a distance of one base, and base qualities are not known.

TCRbeta CDR3 regions were amplified from genomic DNA by means of the immunoSEQ Assay, a bias-controlled multiplex PCR. As for the original processing: The number of nucleated cells in each sample was estimated by amplification of reference gene primers within the assay. To quantify the absolute abundance of each unique TCRbeta CDR3 rearrangement, sequence reads were collapsed and filtered. For each sample, productive Simpson clonality was calculated as the square root of Simpson's diversity index over productive rearrangements. Entries here come from immuneACCESS through TCRdb and include only in-frame sequences with V and J called. Some clones fail to appear in such tables; in the studies checked, an unresolved V gene covers under half of the shortfall, and the cause of the remainder is unknown. V and J calls and clone size follow that table, whereas D and trimming were derived from the DNA. The sample profile shows approximately 210,000 clones; more than 80% of them were found once. The top ten clonotypes cover over 2% of the sample.

CDR1 and CDR2, per the germline V gene (reference sequence), are MNHNY and SVGAGI. V and J lose 6 bases and 1 base, and a span of 13 bases separates them. From cysteine to phenylalanine, the CDR3 is 15 amino acids long. Solely the CDR3 DNA is kept, with 45 bases framed from the first base. A second Seattle source provided samples from volunteer blood donors who had recovered from COVID-19. Collaborating institutions collected whole blood in K2EDTA tubes following their own protocols. For TCRbeta analysis, collaborators shipped samples as frozen whole blood, isolated PBMCs, or DNA extracted from either of those sample types.

This sequence was found in a man in his thirties or forties who had recovered from COVID-19. The sequence joins TRBV6-6 to TRBJ1-3; the D region possibly corresponds to TRBD1 (5 bases align). Source material: peripheral blood. The DNA sequence reads TGTGCCAGCAGCCTCCGGGGGGTTTCTGGAAACACCATATATTTT. The translation is CASSLRGVSGNTIYF.